This T cell receptor beta chain derives from a study of shared clonotypes between healthy human individuals. The CDR3 extends over 16 amino acids. The germline V and J ends were trimmed by 7 bases and 7 bases, with 25 bases remaining between them. Germline loops: CDR1 MGHRA, CDR2 YSYEKL. TCRdb's copy holds only in-frame clones and misses some; the assay was immunoSEQ multiplex PCR. This sample has some 1 million clones, with under 80% found just once. This receptor was identified in a man aged 18 to 29 in good health. Sequences were obtained from memory CD4+ T cells sorted from blood. The subset denotes: CD45RA-negative fraction. V and J are TRBV4-1 and TRBJ1-2; a possible D gene is TRBD1 (6 bases). The CDR3 DNA sequence: TGCGCCAGCACCCCCGGGCGAACAGGGAACGTTGGTGGCTACACCTTC. Translated: CASTPGRTGNVGGYTF.